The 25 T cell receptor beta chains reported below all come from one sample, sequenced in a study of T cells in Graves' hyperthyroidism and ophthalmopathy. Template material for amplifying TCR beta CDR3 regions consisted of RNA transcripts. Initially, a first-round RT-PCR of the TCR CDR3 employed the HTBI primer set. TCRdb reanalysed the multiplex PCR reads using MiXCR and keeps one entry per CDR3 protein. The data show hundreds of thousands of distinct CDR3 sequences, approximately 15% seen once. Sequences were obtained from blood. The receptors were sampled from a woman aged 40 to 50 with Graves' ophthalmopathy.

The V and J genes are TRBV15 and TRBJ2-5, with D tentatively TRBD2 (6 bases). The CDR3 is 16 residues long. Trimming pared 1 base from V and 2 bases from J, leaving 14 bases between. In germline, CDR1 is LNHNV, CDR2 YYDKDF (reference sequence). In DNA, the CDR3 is TGTGCCACCAGCAGAGGAGGTAGCGGTAAGCAAGAGACCCAGTACTTC. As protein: CATSRGGSGKQETQYF.

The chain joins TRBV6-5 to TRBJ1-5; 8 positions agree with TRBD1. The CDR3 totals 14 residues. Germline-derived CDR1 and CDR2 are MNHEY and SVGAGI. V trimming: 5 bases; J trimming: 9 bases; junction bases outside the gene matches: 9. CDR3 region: CASSLPGQARPQHF. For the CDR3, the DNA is TGTGCCAGCAGTCTACCGGGACAGGCCAGGCCCCAGCATTTT.

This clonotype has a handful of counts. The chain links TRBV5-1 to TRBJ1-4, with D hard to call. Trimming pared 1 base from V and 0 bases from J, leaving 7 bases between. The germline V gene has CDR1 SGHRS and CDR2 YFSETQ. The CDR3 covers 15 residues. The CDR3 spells CASSLRWATNEKLFF. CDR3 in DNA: TGCGCCAGCAGCTTGAGGTGGGCAACTAATGAAAAACTGTTTTTT.

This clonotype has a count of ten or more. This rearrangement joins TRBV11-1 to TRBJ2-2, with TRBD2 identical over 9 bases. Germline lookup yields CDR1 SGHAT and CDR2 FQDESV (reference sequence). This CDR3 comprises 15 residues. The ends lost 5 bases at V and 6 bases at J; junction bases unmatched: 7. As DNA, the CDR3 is TGTGCCAGCAGCCCTAGCGGGGTGTCGGCCGGGGAGCTGTTTTTT. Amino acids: CASSPSGVSAGELFF.

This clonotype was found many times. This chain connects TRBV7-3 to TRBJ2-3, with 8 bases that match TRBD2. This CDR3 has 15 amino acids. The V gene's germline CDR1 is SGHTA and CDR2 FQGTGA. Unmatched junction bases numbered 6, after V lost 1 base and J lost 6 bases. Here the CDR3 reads CASSLNAGGFDTQYF. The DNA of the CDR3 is TGTGCCAGCAGCTTAAATGCGGGGGGATTTGATACGCAGTATTTT. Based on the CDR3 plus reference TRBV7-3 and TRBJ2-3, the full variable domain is GAGVSQTPSNKVTEKGKYVELRCDPISGHTALYWYRQSLGQGPEFLIYFQGTGAADDSGLPNDRFFAVRPEGSVSTLKIQRTERGDSAVYLCASSLNAGGFDTQYFGPGTRLTVL.

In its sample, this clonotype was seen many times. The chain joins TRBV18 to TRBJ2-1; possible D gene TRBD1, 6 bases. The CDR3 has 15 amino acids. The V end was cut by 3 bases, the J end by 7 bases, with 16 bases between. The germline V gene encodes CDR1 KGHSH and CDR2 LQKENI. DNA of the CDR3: TGTGCCAGCTCACCCGACAGGTTGGGTTTGAATGAGCAGTTCTTC. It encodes CASSPDRLGLNEQFF.

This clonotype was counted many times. CDR3 nucleotide sequence: TGTGCCAGCAGCGCCGGGACAGGGATTCATGAGCAGTTCTTC. This sequence encodes CASSAGTGIHEQFF. This rearrangement joins TRBV12-3 or TRBV12-4 to TRBJ2-1; TRBD1 aligns across 9 bases. Losses at the gene ends were 6 bases for V and 8 bases for J; bases not matched to a gene: 8. The CDR3 totals 14 residues.

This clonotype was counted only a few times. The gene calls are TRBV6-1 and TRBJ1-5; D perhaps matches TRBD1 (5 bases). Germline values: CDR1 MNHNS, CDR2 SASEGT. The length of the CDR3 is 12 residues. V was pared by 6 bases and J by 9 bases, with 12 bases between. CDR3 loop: CASRLDSRPQHF. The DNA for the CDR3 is TGTGCCAGCAGGTTAGACAGCCGGCCCCAGCATTTT.

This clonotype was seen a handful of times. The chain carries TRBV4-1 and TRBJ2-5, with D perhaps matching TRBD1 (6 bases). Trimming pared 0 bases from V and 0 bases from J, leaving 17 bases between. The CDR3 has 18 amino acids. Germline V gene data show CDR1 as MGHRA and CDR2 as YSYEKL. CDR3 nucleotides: TGCGCCAGCAGCCAAGATTACAGGGATGTCCGGAACCAAGAGACCCAGTACTTC. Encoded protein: CASSQDYRDVRNQETQYF.

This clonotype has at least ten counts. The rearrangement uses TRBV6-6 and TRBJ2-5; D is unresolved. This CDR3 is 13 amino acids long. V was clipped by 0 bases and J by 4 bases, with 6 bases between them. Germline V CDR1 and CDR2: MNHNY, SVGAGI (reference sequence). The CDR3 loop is CASSYSKRETQYF. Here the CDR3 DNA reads TGTGCCAGCAGTTACTCGAAGAGAGAGACCCAGTACTTC.

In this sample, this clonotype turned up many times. CDR3 DNA sequence: TGTGCCAGCAGCTTGGGTGGACAGCAAGAGACCCAGTACTTC. Protein sequence: CASSLGGQQETQYF. The V call is TRBV5-5, the J call TRBJ2-5; TRBD1 might be the D (6 bases). The V end lost 0 bases, the J end lost 2 bases, and 8 bases lay between the germline ends. The CDR3 has 14 amino acids. Per germline, CDR1 SGHKS and CDR2 YYEKEE (reference sequence).

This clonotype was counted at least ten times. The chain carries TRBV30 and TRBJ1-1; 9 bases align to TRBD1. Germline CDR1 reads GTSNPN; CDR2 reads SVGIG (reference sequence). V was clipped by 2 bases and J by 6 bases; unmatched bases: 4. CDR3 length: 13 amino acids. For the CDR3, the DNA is TGTGCCTGGAGTCAAACAGGGGGCGCTGAAGCTTTCTTT. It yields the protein CAWSQTGGAEAFF.

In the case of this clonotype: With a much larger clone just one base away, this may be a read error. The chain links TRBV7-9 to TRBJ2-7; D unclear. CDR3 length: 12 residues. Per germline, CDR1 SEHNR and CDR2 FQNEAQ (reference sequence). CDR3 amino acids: CAGSLYGNEQYF. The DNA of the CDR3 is TGTGCCGGCAGCTTGTACGGAAACGAGCAGTACTTC. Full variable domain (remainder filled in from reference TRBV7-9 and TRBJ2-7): DTGVSQNPRHKITKRGQNVTFRCDPISEHNRLYWYRQTLGQGPEFLTYFQNEAQLEKSRLLSDRFSAERPKGSFSTLEIQRTEQGDSAMYLCAGSLYGNEQYFGPGTRLTVT.

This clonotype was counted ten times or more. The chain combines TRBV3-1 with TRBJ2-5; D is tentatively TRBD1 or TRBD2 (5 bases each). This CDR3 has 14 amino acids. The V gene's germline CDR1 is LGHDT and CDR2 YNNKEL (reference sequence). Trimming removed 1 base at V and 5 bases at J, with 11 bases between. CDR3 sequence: CASSQAGRGETQYF. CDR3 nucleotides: TGTGCCAGCAGCCAAGCAGGGCGCGGGGAGACCCAGTACTTC.

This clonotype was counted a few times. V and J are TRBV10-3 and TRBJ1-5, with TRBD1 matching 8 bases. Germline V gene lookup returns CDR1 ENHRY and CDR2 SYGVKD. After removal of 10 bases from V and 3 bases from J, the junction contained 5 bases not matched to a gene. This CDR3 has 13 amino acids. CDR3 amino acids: CATRGQDNQPQHF. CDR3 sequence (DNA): TGTGCCACCAGGGGGCAGGACAATCAGCCCCAGCATTTT.

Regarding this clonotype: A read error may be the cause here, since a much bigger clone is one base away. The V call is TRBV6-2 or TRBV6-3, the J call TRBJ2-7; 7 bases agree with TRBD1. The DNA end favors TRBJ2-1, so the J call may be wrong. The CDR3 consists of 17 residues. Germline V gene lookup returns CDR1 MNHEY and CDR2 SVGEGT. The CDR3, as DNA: TGTGCCAGCAGGTTAAACACCGGGACAGTTAGCTCCTACGAGCAGTTCTTC. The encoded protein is CASRLNTGTVSSYEQFF.

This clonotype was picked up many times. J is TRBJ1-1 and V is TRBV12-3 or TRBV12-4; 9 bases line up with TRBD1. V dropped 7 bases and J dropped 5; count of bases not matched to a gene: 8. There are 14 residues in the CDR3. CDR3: CASTKRTGATEAFF. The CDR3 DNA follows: TGTGCCAGCACCAAGAGGACAGGGGCGACTGAAGCTTTCTTT.

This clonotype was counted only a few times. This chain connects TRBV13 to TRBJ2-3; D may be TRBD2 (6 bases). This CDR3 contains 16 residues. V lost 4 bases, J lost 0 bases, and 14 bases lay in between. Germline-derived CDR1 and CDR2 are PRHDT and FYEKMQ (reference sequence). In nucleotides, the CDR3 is TGTGCCAGCAGCTCCCGAGGTGGGACTAGCACAGATACGCAGTATTTT. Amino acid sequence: CASSSRGGTSTDTQYF.

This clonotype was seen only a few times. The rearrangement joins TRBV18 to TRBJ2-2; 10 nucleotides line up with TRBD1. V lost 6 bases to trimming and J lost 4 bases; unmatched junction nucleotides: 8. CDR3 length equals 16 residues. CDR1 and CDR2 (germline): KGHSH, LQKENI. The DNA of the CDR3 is TGTGCCAGCTCCCCGGCGTGGACAGGGGGCACCGGGGAGCTGTTTTTT. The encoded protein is CASSPAWTGGTGELFF.

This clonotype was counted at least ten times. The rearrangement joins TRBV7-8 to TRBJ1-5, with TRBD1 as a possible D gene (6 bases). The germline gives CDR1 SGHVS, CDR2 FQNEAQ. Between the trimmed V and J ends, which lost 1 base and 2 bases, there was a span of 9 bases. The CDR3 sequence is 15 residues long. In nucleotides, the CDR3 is TGTGCCAGCAGCTTAGGCAGGGGTCGCAATCAGCCCCAGCATTTT. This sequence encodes CASSLGRGRNQPQHF.

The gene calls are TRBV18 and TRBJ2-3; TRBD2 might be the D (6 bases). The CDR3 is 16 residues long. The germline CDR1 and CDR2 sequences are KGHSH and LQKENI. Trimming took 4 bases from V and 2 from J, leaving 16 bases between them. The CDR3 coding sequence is TGTGCCAGCTCACTTCGACCTGGGGGGTCCACAGATACGCAGTATTTT. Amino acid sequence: CASSLRPGGSTDTQYF.

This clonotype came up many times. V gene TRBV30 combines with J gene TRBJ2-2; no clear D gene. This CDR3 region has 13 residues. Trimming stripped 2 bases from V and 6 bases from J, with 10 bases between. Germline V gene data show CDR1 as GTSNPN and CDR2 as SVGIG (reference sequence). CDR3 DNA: TGTGCCTGGAGTCCGGGTAGGCCCGGGGAGCTGTTTTTT. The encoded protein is CAWSPGRPGELFF.

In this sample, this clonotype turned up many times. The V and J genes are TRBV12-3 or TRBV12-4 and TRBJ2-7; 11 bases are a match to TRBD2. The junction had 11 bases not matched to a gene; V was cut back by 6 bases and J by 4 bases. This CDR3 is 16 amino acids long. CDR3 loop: CASSRRLAGMGYEQYF. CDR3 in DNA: TGTGCCAGCAGCCGCCGACTAGCGGGAATGGGGTACGAGCAGTACTTC.

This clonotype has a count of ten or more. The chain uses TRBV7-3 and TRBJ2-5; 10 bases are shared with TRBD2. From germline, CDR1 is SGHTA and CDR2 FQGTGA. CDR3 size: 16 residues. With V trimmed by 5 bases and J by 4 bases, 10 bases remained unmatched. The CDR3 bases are TGTGCCAGCAGCCCAGGGGTAGCGGGAGGATCAGAGACCCAGTACTTC. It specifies CASSPGVAGGSETQYF. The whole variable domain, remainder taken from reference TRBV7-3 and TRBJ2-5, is GAGVSQTPSNKVTEKGKYVELRCDPISGHTALYWYRQSLGQGPEFLIYFQGTGAADDSGLPNDRFFAVRPEGSVSTLKIQRTERGDSAVYLCASSPGVAGGSETQYFGPGTRLLVL.

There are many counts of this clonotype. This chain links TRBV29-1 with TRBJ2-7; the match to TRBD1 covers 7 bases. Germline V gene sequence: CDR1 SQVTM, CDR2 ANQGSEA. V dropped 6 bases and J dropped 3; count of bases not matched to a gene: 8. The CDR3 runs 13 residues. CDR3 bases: TGCAGCGTGCGAACAGGGGCAATCTACGAGCAGTACTTC. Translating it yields CSVRTGAIYEQYF.